The T cell receptor beta chain described here comes from a study of cytomegalovirus exposure and HLA in healthy donors. A remark on this clone: Its antigen is not known.

Study-wide points: Rarity marked most TCR sequences, yet some public TCRs occurred in many donors. For cytomegalovirus status, the classifier reportedly gave diagnoses with high specificity and sensitivity.

Repertoires were generated with immunoSEQ multiplex PCR, while TCRdb's copy carries only in-frame clones and drops some. The sample lists tens of thousands of clones, roughly nine tenths seen once, with 3.1% in the top ten. CDR3 length: 17 amino acids. V trimming: 5 bases; J trimming: 1 base; junction bases outside the gene matches: 11. Per the germline V gene, CDR1 is SGHVS and CDR2 is FNYEAQ. The sample was PBMCs. The rearrangement uses TRBV7-6 and TRBJ1-3, with 7 bases identical to TRBD1. The TCR was taken from a man between 18 and 35 years old in good health and CMV-seronegative. CDR3 sequence reads: CASSTHTTGQSGNTIYF. CDR3 in DNA: TGTGCCAGCAGCACTCACACGACGGGACAGTCTGGAAACACCATATATTTT.